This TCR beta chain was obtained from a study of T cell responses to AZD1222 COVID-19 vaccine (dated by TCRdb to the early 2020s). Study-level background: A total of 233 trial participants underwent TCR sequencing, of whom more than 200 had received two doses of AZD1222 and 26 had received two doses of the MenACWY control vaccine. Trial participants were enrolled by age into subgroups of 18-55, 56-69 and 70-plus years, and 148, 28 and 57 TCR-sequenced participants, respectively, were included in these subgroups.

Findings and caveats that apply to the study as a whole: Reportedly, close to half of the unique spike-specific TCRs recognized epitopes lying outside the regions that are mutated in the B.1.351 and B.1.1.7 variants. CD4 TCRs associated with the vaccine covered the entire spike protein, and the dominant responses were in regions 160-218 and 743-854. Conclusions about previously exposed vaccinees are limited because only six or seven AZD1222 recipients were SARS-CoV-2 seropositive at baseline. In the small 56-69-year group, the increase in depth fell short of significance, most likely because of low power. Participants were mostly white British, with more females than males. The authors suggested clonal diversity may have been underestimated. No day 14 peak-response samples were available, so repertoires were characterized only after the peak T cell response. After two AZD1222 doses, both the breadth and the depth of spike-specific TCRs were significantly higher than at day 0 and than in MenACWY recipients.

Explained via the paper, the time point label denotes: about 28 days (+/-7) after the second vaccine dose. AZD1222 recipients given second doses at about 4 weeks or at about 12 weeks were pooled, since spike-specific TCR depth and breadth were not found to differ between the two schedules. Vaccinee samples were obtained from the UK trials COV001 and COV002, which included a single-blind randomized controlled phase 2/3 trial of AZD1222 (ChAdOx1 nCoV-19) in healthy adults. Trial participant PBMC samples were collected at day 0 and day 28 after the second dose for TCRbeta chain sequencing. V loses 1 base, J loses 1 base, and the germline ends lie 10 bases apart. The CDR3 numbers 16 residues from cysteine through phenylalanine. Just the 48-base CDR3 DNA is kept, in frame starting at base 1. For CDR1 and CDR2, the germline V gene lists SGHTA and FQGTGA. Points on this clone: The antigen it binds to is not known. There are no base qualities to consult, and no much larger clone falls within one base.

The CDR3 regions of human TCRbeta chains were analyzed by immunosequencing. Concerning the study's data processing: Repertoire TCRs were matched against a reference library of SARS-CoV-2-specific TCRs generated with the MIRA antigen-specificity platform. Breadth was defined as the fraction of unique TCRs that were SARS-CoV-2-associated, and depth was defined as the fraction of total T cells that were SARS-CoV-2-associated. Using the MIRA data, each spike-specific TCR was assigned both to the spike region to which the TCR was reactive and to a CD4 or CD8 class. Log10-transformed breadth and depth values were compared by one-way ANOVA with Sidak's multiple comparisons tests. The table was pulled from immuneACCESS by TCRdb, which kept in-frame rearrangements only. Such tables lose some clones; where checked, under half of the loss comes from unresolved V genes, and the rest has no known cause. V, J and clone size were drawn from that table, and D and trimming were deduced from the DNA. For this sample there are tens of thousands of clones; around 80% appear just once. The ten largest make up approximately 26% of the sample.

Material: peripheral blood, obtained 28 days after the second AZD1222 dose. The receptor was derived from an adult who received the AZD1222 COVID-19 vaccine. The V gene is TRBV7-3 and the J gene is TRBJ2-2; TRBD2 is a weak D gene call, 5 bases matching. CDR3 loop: CASSLRFSGNTGELFF. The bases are TGTGCCAGCAGCTTAAGATTCAGCGGGAACACCGGGGAGCTGTTTTTT.